This T cell receptor beta chain was profiled in a study of PD-1 blockade in mismatch repair-deficient tumors. The data were produced by immunoSEQ multiplex PCR, yet TCRdb's version contains in-frame clones alone and is incomplete. Of 15,000 to 20,000 clones detected, approximately 88% appear once; the ten largest clones hold about a sixth. Three pembrolizumab responders had their TCRs sequenced. The receptor comes from an adult with mismatch repair-deficient cancer. The sample was PBMCs, taken before pembrolizumab treatment.

In DNA form, the CDR3 reads TGTGCCAGCAGGGATGCAGGGGCCTTTTTGCACGAGCAGTACTTC. This sequence encodes CASRDAGAFLHEQYF. The chain carries TRBV5-4 and TRBJ2-7, with D perhaps matching TRBD1 (6 bases). Looked up from germline, CDR1 is SGHNT and CDR2 is YYREEE (reference sequence). Trimming left V 5 bases short and J 5 bases short, with 20 bases between. CDR3 length: 15 amino acids.